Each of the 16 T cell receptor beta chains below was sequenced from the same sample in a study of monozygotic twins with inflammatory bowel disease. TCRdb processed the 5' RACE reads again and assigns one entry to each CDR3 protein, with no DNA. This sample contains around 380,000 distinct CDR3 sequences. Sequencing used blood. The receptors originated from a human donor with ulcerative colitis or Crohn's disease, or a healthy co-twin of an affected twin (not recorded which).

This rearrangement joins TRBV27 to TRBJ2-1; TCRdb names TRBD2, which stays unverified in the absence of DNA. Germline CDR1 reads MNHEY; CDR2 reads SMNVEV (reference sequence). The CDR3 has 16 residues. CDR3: CASSKKTSGRGDEQFF.

The CDR3 spells CASSLKSLFESF. The rearrangement joins TRBV5-1 to TRBJ2-7; TCRdb's D call of TRBD1 is untestable without DNA. Germline V gene data show CDR1 as SGHRS and CDR2 as YFSETQ. CDR3 length: 12 amino acids.

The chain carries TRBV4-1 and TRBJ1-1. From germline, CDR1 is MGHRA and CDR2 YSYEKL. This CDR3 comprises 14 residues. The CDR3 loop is CASSPGNVRTEAFF.

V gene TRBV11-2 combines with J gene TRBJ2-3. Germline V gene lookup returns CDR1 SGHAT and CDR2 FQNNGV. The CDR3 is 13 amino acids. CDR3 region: CATARGSTDTQYF.

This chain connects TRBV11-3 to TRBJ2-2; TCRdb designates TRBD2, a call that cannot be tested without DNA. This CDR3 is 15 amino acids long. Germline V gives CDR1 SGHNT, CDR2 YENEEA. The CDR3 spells CASSLRGGNTGELFF.

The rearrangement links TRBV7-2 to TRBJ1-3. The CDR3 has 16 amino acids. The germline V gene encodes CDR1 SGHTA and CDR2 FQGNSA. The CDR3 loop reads CASSLAGASSGNTIYF. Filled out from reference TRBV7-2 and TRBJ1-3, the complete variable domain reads GAGVSQSPSNKVTEKGKDVELRCDPISGHTALYWYRQSLGQGLEFLIYFQGNSAPDKSGLPSDRFSAERTGGSVSTLTIQRTQQEDSAVYLCASSLAGASSGNTIYFGEGSWLTVV.

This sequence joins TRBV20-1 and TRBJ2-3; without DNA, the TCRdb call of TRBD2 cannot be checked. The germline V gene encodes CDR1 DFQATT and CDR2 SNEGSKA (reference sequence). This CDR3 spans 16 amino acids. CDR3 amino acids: CSARLAGEVFTDTQYF.

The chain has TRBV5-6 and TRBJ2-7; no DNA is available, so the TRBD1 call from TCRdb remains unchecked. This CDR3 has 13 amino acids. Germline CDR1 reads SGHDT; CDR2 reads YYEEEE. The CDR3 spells CASSPMSLLEQYF.

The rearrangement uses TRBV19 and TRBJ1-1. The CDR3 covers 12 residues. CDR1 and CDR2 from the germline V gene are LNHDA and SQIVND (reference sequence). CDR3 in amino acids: CASSRRTLEAFF.

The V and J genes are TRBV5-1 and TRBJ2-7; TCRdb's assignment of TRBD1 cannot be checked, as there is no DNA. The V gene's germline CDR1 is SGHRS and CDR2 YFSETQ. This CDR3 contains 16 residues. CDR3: CASSPTLGRGRGEQYF.

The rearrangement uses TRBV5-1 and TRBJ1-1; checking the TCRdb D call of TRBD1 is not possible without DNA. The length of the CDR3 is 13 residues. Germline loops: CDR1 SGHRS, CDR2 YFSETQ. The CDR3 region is CASSIRVNTEAFF. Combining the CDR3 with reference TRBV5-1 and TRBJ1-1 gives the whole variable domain KAGVTQTPRYLIKTRGQQVTLSCSPISGHRSVSWYQQTPGQGLQFLFEYFSETQRNKGNFPGRFSGRQFSNSRSEMNVSTLELGDSALYLCASSIRVNTEAFFGQGTRLTVV.

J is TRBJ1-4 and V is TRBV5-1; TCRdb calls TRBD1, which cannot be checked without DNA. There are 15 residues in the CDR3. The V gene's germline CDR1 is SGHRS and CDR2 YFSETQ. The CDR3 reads CASRKKMGDNEKLFF.

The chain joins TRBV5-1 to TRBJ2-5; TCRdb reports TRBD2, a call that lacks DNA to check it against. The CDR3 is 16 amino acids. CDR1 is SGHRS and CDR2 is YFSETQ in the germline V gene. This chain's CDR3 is CASSRGASGSYETQYF.

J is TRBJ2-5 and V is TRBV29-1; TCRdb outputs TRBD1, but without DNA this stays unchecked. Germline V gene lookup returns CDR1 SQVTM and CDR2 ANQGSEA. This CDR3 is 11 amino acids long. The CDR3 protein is CSAGHGETQYF.

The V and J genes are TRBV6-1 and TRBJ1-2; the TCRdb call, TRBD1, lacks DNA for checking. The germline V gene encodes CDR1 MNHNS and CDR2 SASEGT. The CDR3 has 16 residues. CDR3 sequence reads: CASSRDRVEANYGYTF.

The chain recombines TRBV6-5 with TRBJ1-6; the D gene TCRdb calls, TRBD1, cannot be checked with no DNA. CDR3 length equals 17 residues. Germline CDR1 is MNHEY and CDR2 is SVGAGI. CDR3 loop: CASSYSAGTGGNSPLHF.